These 17 T cell receptor beta chains were sequenced from one sample in a study of T cell responses to AZD1222 COVID-19 vaccine. Sequenced by immunoSEQ multiplex PCR; TCRdb stores in-frame clones only, minus some. The sample holds about 96,000 clones, 89% seen once. The starting material was peripheral blood, obtained on day 0 of AZD1222 vaccination. All receptors come from an adult in good health.

This chain joins TRBV12-3 or TRBV12-4 and TRBJ1-3; D not certain. The CDR3 extends over 13 amino acids. V was cut by 6 bases and J by 2 bases, with 8 bases left in between. The CDR3 nucleotides are TGTGCCAGCAGGTACCTCGCTGGAAACACCATATATTTT. Its protein product is CASRYLAGNTIYF.

The V call is TRBV30, the J call TRBJ2-5; 7 bases line up with TRBD1. This CDR3 is 14 amino acids long. With 4 bases clipped from V and 5 bases from J, the junction kept 10 bases outside the gene matches. Germline V gives CDR1 GTSNPN, CDR2 SVGIG (reference sequence). The CDR3 loop reads CAWNYGRGGETQYF. DNA of the CDR3: TGTGCCTGGAACTATGGGCGAGGGGGCGAGACCCAGTACTTC.

A single count supports this clone. The V and J genes are TRBV5-1 and TRBJ1-5; D remains unclear. The CDR3 loop spans 14 amino acids. Trimming cost V 4 bases and J 3 bases, with 11 bases left between them. Germline V CDR1 and CDR2: SGHRS, YFSETQ. This CDR3 is CASSLQRYNQPQHF. The CDR3 DNA is TGCGCCAGCAGCCTCCAACGATACAATCAGCCCCAGCATTTT.

This clone has only a few counts. The chain employs TRBV6-6 and TRBJ2-5; D not certain. From germline, CDR1 is MNHNY and CDR2 SVGAGI (reference sequence). This CDR3 contains 12 residues. V was pared by 2 bases and J by 8 bases, with 9 bases between. The CDR3 region is CASSYLRQTQYF. For the CDR3, the DNA is TGTGCCAGCAGTTACCTCCGCCAAACCCAGTACTTC.

V usage is TRBV5-5 and J usage is TRBJ1-6; D may be TRBD1 (6 bases). With 4 bases removed from V and 8 bases from J, the gap between germline ends came to 16 bases. This CDR3 comprises 15 residues. CDR1 is SGHKS and CDR2 is YYEKEE in the germline V gene (reference sequence). CDR3 region: CASSPAAGAYSPLHF. The CDR3 bases are TGTGCCAGCAGCCCGGCGGCGGGGGCGTATTCACCCCTCCACTTT.

This chain links TRBV9 with TRBJ1-2; D remains unclear. This CDR3 contains 14 residues. Trimming removed 4 bases from V and 3 bases from J, with 13 bases in between. The germline V gene has CDR1 SGDLS and CDR2 YYNGEE. CDR3 loop: CASSPGGYDYGYTF. Written as DNA, the CDR3 is TGTGCCAGCAGCCCGGGCGGGTACGACTATGGCTACACCTTC.

V is TRBV7-9 and J is TRBJ1-1; tentative D call: TRBD1 (6 bases). The germline V gene has CDR1 SEHNR and CDR2 FQNEAQ (reference sequence). This CDR3 contains 14 residues. The germline V and J ends were trimmed by 5 bases and 2 bases, with 12 bases remaining between them. The CDR3: CASSTSQGNTEAFF. The CDR3 region has the DNA TGTGCCAGCAGCACTTCACAGGGAAACACTGAAGCTTTCTTT.

The rearrangement links TRBV5-6 to TRBJ1-1, with D unresolved. Between the trimmed V and J ends, which lost 0 bases and 3 bases, there was a span of 6 bases. CDR3 length: 13 residues. Germline CDR1 SGHDT, CDR2 YYEEEE. CDR3 nucleotide sequence: TGTGCCAGCAGCTTGGCCTTGTACACTGAAGCTTTCTTT. As protein: CASSLALYTEAFF.

The chain joins TRBV4-3 to TRBJ1-1; D call uncertain. This CDR3 is built from 16 residues. Trimming stripped 0 bases from V and 3 bases from J, with 14 bases between. The germline V gene has CDR1 LGHNA and CDR2 YSLEER. The CDR3 region is CASSQDIEFIDTEAFF. CDR3 DNA sequence: TGCGCCAGCAGCCAAGATATAGAGTTTATAGACACTGAAGCTTTCTTT.

This clone has a single count. The chain uses TRBV10-3 and TRBJ2-2; D may be TRBD2 (5 bases). CDR1 and CDR2 from the germline V gene are ENHRY and SYGVKD. The CDR3 spans 16 residues. V was trimmed by 3 bases and J by 4 bases, leaving 15 bases between them. DNA of the CDR3: TGTGCCATCAGTGACCCGGGGTTAGTTCGCACCGGGGAGCTGTTTTTT. It specifies CAISDPGLVRTGELFF.

This clone was seen once. The V gene is TRBV19, the J gene TRBJ2-4, with 8 bases fitting TRBD1. From germline, CDR1 is LNHDA and CDR2 SQIVND (reference sequence). Trimming removed 5 bases from V and 13 bases from J; junction bases left unmatched: 7. The CDR3 length is 12 residues. Here the CDR3 reads CASSSRQGLQYF. In DNA form, the CDR3 reads TGTGCCAGTAGTTCTCGACAGGGGCTACAGTACTTC. The full variable domain, completed using reference TRBV19 and TRBJ2-4, is DGGITQSPKYLFRKEGQNVTLSCEQNLNHDAMYWYRQDPGQGLRLIYYSQIVNDFQKGDIAEGYSVSREKKESFPLTVTSAQKNPTAFYLCASSSRQGLQYFGAGTRLSVL.

The rearrangement uses TRBV19 and TRBJ2-7; 7 bases match TRBD2. The CDR3 extends over 13 amino acids. Germline V gene sequence: CDR1 LNHDA, CDR2 SQIVND (reference sequence). V lost 5 bases, J lost 7 bases, and 8 bases stayed unmatched. The DNA of the CDR3 is TGTGCCAGTAGTCGAAAGCCGCGGGAGGAGCAGTACTTC. Amino acid sequence: CASSRKPREEQYF.

The gene calls are TRBV19 and TRBJ1-1; tentative D call: TRBD1 (5 bases). The CDR3 runs 14 residues. Germline V gives CDR1 LNHDA, CDR2 SQIVND (reference sequence). Trimming stripped 5 bases from V and 9 bases from J, with 19 bases between. CDR3 protein: CASSPRRDQKKAFF. The CDR3 nucleotides are TGTGCCAGTAGTCCCCGCCGGGACCAAAAAAAAGCTTTCTTT.

This clone occurred a few times. The genes are TRBV5-1 and TRBJ1-1, with TRBD1 identical over 11 bases. Trimming cost V 7 bases and J 4 bases; bases outside gene matches: 12. The CDR3 spans 16 residues. Germline V CDR1 and CDR2: SGHRS, YFSETQ. CDR3 bases: TGCGCCAGCTCTGCCGGGACAGGGGGTTTAGGCACTGAAGCTTTCTTT. Its translation is CASSAGTGGLGTEAFF. The full variable domain, its missing parts supplied by reference TRBV5-1 and TRBJ1-1, is KAGVTQTPRYLIKTRGQQVTLSCSPISGHRSVSWYQQTPGQGLQFLFEYFSETQRNKGNFPGRFSGRQFSNSRSEMNVSTLELGDSALYLCASSAGTGGLGTEAFFGQGTRLTVV.

The CDR3 here is CASSLVAGGNYEQYF. The DNA of the CDR3 is TGTGCCAGCAGCTTAGTCGCGGGGGGGAACTACGAGCAGTACTTC. This sequence joins TRBV7-2 and TRBJ2-7; 9 bases are a match to TRBD2. Germline lookup yields CDR1 SGHTA and CDR2 FQGNSA. The CDR3 extends over 15 amino acids. V was clipped by 1 base and J by 3 bases; unmatched bases: 4. Using reference TRBV7-2 and TRBJ2-7 for the parts outside the CDR3, the full variable domain is GAGVSQSPSNKVTEKGKDVELRCDPISGHTALYWYRQSLGQGLEFLIYFQGNSAPDKSGLPSDRFSAERTGGSVSTLTIQRTQQEDSAVYLCASSLVAGGNYEQYFGPGTRLTVT.

The J gene is TRBJ2-7, the V gene TRBV27; 7 nucleotides line up with TRBD2. This CDR3 comprises 15 residues. Germline V lookup: CDR1 MNHEY, CDR2 SMNVEV (reference sequence). The J segment lost 4 bases and the V segment lost 5 bases, leaving 11 bases of the junction unmatched. CDR3: CASSPGLLAAYEQYF. Written as DNA, the CDR3 is TGTGCCAGCAGTCCCGGACTTCTAGCGGCTTACGAGCAGTACTTC.

This sequence joins TRBV18 and TRBJ2-4, with unresolved D. Germline V gives CDR1 KGHSH, CDR2 LQKENI. CDR3 length equals 17 residues. The V end lost 1 base, the J end lost 0 bases, and 13 bases lay between the germline ends. CDR3 region: CASSPLGYTLAKNIQYF. The CDR3 DNA reads as TGTGCCAGCTCACCACTGGGGTACACCTTAGCCAAAAACATTCAGTACTTC.